The source of this TCR beta chain is a study of T cell responses to AZD1222 COVID-19 vaccine. Study observations and caveats: The CD4 TCRs associated with vaccination extended across spike and predominated at 160-218 and 743-854. Unmutated variant regions are reportedly the target of nearly half of TCRs that are spike-specific.

Profiling relied on immunoSEQ multiplex PCR, and the TCRdb table lists in-frame clones only, not all of them. The sample holds 100,000 to 150,000 clones; roughly nine tenths are singletons and the top ten take approximately 28%. Comment on this clone: Its antigen is unidentified.

The CDR3 length is 14 residues. J lost 5 bases, V lost 7 bases, and 6 bases had no gene match. The germline gives CDR1 ENHRY, CDR2 SYGVKD. This chain uses TRBV10-3 with TRBJ2-5; TRBD1 aligns across 11 bases. This receptor was obtained from an adult in good health. Sequences were derived from peripheral blood, sampled on day 0 of AZD1222 vaccination. The CDR3, as DNA: TGTGCCATCACCCCGGGACAGGGGGACGAGACCCAGTACTTC. Protein product: CAITPGQGDETQYF.